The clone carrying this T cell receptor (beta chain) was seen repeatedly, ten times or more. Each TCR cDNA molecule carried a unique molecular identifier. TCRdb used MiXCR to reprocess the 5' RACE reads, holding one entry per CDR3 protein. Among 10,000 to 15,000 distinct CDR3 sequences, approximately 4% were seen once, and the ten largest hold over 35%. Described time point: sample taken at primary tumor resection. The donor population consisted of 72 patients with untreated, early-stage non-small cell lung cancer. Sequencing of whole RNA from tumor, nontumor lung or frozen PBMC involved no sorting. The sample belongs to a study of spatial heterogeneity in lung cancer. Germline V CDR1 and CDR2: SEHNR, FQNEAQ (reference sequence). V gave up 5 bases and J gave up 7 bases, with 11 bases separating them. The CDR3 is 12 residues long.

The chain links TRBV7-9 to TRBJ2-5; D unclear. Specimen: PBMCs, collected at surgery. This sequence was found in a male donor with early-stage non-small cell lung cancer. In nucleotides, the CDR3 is TGTGCCAGCAGCCCGCGCGAGGCGACCCAGTACTTC. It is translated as CASSPREATQYF.